This entry is about one T cell receptor beta chain. The method was immunoSEQ multiplex PCR; TCRdb's version includes in-frame clones alone and lacks a portion of them. The table lists 350,000 to 450,000 clones, about 91% of them singletons, with around 1.5% in the top ten. These data are taken from a study of blood T cell repertoires in COVID-19. Trimming left V 2 bases short and J 5 bases short, with 9 bases between. Germline CDR1 GTSNPN, CDR2 SVGIG (reference sequence). This CDR3 has 13 amino acids. This receptor was identified in a woman aged 40 to 50 with COVID-19, enrolled during active disease. The sequenced sample consisted of peripheral blood. The chain carries TRBV30 and TRBJ1-4, with D uncertain. The CDR3 loop reads CAWSWPLNEKLFF. For the CDR3, the DNA is TGTGCCTGGAGTTGGCCCCTGAATGAAAAACTGTTTTTT.